This T cell receptor (beta chain) appears in the sequencing data of a study of a mutant IDH1 vaccine in newly diagnosed glioma. Study summary: Earlier care involved radiotherapy, temozolomide, or both, and the majority received both.

This clone showed up just a few times. Its antigen is still unknown. The CDR3 consists of 13 residues. The V end lost 1 base, the J end lost 11 bases, and 15 bases lay between the germline ends. The germline V gene encodes CDR1 SGHRS and CDR2 YFSETQ. Overall study results and limits: Induction of immune responses by the vaccine occurred in roughly 93% of patients.

Time point: week 35, safety follow-up. A single vaccine dose contained 300 ug of mutant IDH1 20-mer peptide, and topical imiquimod was used with it. Across weeks 1, 3, 5, 7, 11, 15, 19 and 23, patients received a vaccination each time, eight in all. Generated by immunoSEQ multiplex PCR, the TCRdb table keeps only in-frame clones and is missing some. The sample holds around 70,000 clones, roughly 86% seen once. The source of this sequence is a man younger than 45 with glioma. The J gene is TRBJ1-1, the V gene TRBV5-1; D not resolved. Sequenced here: PBMCs, sampled from a glioma patient whose treatment included an IDH1 peptide vaccine. The CDR3 spells CASSLREGDMAFF. CDR3 DNA sequence: TGCGCCAGCAGCTTGAGGGAGGGAGATATGGCTTTCTTT.